What follows are 25 T cell receptor beta chains derived from one specimen sequenced in a study of OX40 agonist ivuxolimab in advanced cancers. Produced via immunoSEQ multiplex PCR; TCRdb's table is partial and in-frame only. This sample yields 35,000 to 40,000 clones, of which approximately 78% are seen a single time; around 20% belongs to the top ten. The specimen comprised CD4+ or CD8+ T cells sorted from blood, sampled in a trial of the OX40 agonist ivuxolimab. These receptors were obtained from an adult with an advanced solid tumor such as melanoma, head and neck, liver or kidney cancer.

This sequence joins TRBV30 and TRBJ2-7; TRBD1 is a possible D gene (5 bases). The germline V and J ends were trimmed by 7 bases and 2 bases, with 9 bases remaining between them. Germline V gene lookup returns CDR1 GTSNPN and CDR2 SVGIG (reference sequence). The CDR3 contains 11 residues. The CDR3 reads CASRQTYEQYF. CDR3 nucleotide sequence: TGTGCCTCCAGACAGACCTACGAGCAGTACTTC.

Only a few counts were recorded for this clone. This chain connects TRBV9 to TRBJ2-1; 7 nucleotides match TRBD1. J gave up 7 bases and V 3 bases, and 1 base lay outside the gene matches. The CDR3 is 12 residues long. Per germline, CDR1 SGDLS and CDR2 YYNGEE. The CDR3 spells CASSGQGNEQFF. Written as DNA, the CDR3 is TGTGCCAGCAGCGGACAGGGAAATGAGCAGTTCTTC.

About this clone itself: An end of the junction does not agree with germline; a read error may underlie this. The J gene is TRBJ2-1, the V gene TRBV13; D unclear. CDR3 size: 13 residues. Germline CDR1 is PRHDT and CDR2 is FYEKMQ (reference sequence). CDR3 sequence (DNA): TGTGTCAGCAGCCCCCTTGGCCTCGGTGAGCAGTTCTTC. It translates to CVSSPLGLGEQFF.

CDR3 residues: CASSISRDKLYEQYF. DNA for the CDR3: TGTGCCAGCAGCATCAGCCGGGACAAACTCTACGAGCAGTACTTC. The rearrangement uses TRBV7-8 and TRBJ2-7, with TRBD1 as a possible D gene (6 bases). The CDR3 length is 15 residues. Germline V lookup: CDR1 SGHVS, CDR2 FQNEAQ. V gave up 5 bases and J gave up 3 bases, with 17 bases separating them.

J is TRBJ1-4 and V is TRBV7-2; D remains unclear. The CDR3 consists of 14 residues. Germline values: CDR1 SGHTA, CDR2 FQGNSA. The V and J ends lost 4 bases and 4 bases respectively, with 10 bases between them. CDR3 loop: CASSSRTGNEKLFF. Here the CDR3 DNA reads TGTGCCAGCAGCTCAAGGACGGGTAATGAAAAACTGTTTTTT.

The V gene is TRBV10-3, the J gene TRBJ1-5; TRBD1 is a possible D gene (6 bases). Germline loops: CDR1 ENHRY, CDR2 SYGVKD. Trimming cost V 7 bases and J 4 bases, with 17 bases left between them. This CDR3 comprises 15 residues. This CDR3 is CAIKSSATGNQPQHF. CDR3 nucleotide sequence: TGTGCCATCAAATCTTCTGCGACAGGAAATCAGCCCCAGCATTTT.

J is TRBJ2-1 and V is TRBV19; D not resolved. Germline CDR1 and CDR2: LNHDA and SQIVND (reference sequence). The V end lost 1 base, the J end lost 16 bases, and 11 bases lay between the germline ends. The CDR3 runs to 11 residues. CDR3 nucleotides: TGTGCCAGTAGTATAGCGTATAGCAATTTCTTC. Translation: CASSIAYSNFF.

The V and J genes are TRBV27 and TRBJ1-1, with TRBD1 as a possible D gene (5 bases). In germline, CDR1 is MNHEY, CDR2 SMNVEV (reference sequence). V was pared by 3 bases and J by 0 bases, with 11 bases between. The CDR3 loop spans 15 amino acids. The CDR3 DNA follows: TGTGCCAGCAGTTTCAGGGCATCACTGAACACTGAAGCTTTCTTT. Its protein product is CASSFRASLNTEAFF.

The chain combines TRBV2 with TRBJ2-5; D may correspond to TRBD1 or TRBD2 (5 bases each). V lost 6 bases, J lost 5 bases, and 16 bases lay in between. This CDR3 region has 14 residues. Germline V gene data show CDR1 as SNHLY and CDR2 as FYNNEI. CDR3 sequence reads: CASSAAGRGETQYF. CDR3 DNA sequence: TGTGCCAGCAGCGCGGCAGGGCGAGGGGAGACCCAGTACTTC.

The chain uses TRBV7-2 and TRBJ2-1; 7 bases match TRBD1. The CDR3 totals 14 residues. The J segment lost 7 bases and the V segment lost 5 bases, leaving 8 bases of the junction unmatched. In germline, CDR1 is SGHTA, CDR2 FQGNSA. CDR3 residues: CASSQAGGRNEQFF. The CDR3 nucleotides read TGTGCCAGCAGCCAGGCAGGGGGTAGGAATGAGCAGTTCTTC.

The chain has TRBV21-1 and TRBJ2-5; the D call of TRBD2 is as the table states it, not checked on the DNA. TRBV21-1 is a pseudogene segment. This CDR3 comprises 18 residues. The CDR3 region has the DNA TGTGCCAGCAGCAAAGTGAAAGGGACTAGTGGATGTCAAGAGACCCAGTACTTC. Amino acids: CASSKVKGTSGCQETQYF.

This sequence joins TRBV7-9 and TRBJ1-1; 7 bases fit TRBD1. V was pared by 7 bases and J by 6 bases, with 11 bases of the junction left unmatched. The CDR3 loop spans 14 amino acids. Germline V CDR1 and CDR2: SEHNR, FQNEAQ (reference sequence). The CDR3 is CASNPPGGTSEAFF. In DNA, the CDR3 is TGTGCCAGCAACCCCCCAGGGGGGACTTCTGAAGCTTTCTTT. The complete variable domain, with remaining parts taken from reference TRBV7-9 and TRBJ1-1, reads DTGVSQNPRHKITKRGQNVTFRCDPISEHNRLYWYRQTLGQGPEFLTYFQNEAQLEKSRLLSDRFSAERPKGSFSTLEIQRTEQGDSAMYLCASNPPGGTSEAFFGQGTRLTVV.

In its sample, this clone was seen a few times. V usage is TRBV7-2 and J usage is TRBJ2-3; no reliable D call. The CDR3 contains 14 residues. The V and J ends lost 2 bases and 6 bases respectively, with 12 bases between them. CDR1 SGHTA and CDR2 FQGNSA come from the germline V gene. The CDR3 coding sequence is TGTGCCAGCAGCTTACAGGAAGGCTTGGATACGCAGTATTTT. Its protein is CASSLQEGLDTQYF. The full variable domain, rest sourced from reference TRBV7-2 and TRBJ2-3, is GAGVSQSPSNKVTEKGKDVELRCDPISGHTALYWYRQSLGQGLEFLIYFQGNSAPDKSGLPSDRFSAERTGGSVSTLTIQRTQQEDSAVYLCASSLQEGLDTQYFGPGTRLTVL.

The chain couples TRBV4-3 to TRBJ2-7; D is unresolved. The CDR3 is 12 amino acids. Germline-derived CDR1 and CDR2 are LGHNA and YSLEER. V dropped 1 base and J dropped 3 bases, with 4 bases sitting between them. In nucleotides, the CDR3 is TGCGCCAGCAGCCAAGGGGGCTACGAGCAGTACTTC. Translating it yields CASSQGGYEQYF.

This chain joins TRBV10-3 and TRBJ1-5, with D uncertain. CDR1 is ENHRY, CDR2 SYGVKD, per germline. The CDR3 has 15 residues. V lost 4 bases, J lost 2 bases, and 12 bases lay in between. The CDR3 nucleotides are TGTGCCATCAGTGTTGACTTAGATGGCAATCAGCCCCAGCATTTT. Its protein is CAISVDLDGNQPQHF.

The chain combines TRBV5-1 with TRBJ1-1; no firm D call. Trimming took 3 bases from V and 5 from J, leaving 20 bases between them. The CDR3 is 16 residues long. CDR1 SGHRS and CDR2 YFSETQ come from the germline V gene. The CDR3 loop reads CASSYNAGGSWTEAFF. The CDR3 DNA is TGCGCCAGCAGCTACAACGCAGGAGGGTCCTGGACTGAAGCTTTCTTT.

The chain links TRBV19 to TRBJ2-3, with D perhaps matching TRBD2 (6 bases). The length of the CDR3 is 14 residues. The ends were cut back, 7 bases at V and 0 bases at J, with 11 bases in the middle. Germline values: CDR1 LNHDA, CDR2 SQIVND (reference sequence). In DNA form, the CDR3 reads TGTGCCAGTAAACCGGGAGCTAGCACAGATACGCAGTATTTT. It specifies CASKPGASTDTQYF.

The gene calls are TRBV5-6 and TRBJ2-3; D is uncertain. The CDR3 runs to 15 residues. V lost 0 bases to trimming and J lost 4 bases, with 12 bases between them. Germline-derived CDR1 and CDR2 are SGHDT and YYEEEE. CDR3 coding DNA: TGTGCCAGCAGCTTGGGGTCTAATAGTGCAGATACGCAGTATTTT. Protein sequence: CASSLGSNSADTQYF.

In nucleotides, the CDR3 is TGCGCCAGCAGCTGGCTAGCAGATACGCAGTATTTT. It translates to CASSWLADTQYF. The chain carries TRBV5-1 and TRBJ2-3, with D unclear. The V gene's germline CDR1 is SGHRS and CDR2 YFSETQ. CDR3 length equals 12 residues. Trimming cost V 3 bases and J 4 bases, with 6 bases left between them.

The chain couples TRBV11-2 to TRBJ1-5; no clear D gene. Germline V gives CDR1 SGHAT, CDR2 FQNNGV. The V gene lost 1 base and the J gene lost 3 bases, with 4 bases spanning the gap. This CDR3 region has 13 residues. CDR3 in amino acids: CASSLGDNQPQHF. The CDR3 bases are TGTGCCAGCAGCTTAGGGGACAATCAGCCCCAGCATTTT.

The chain uses TRBV30 and TRBJ1-1; TRBD1 is a possible D gene (6 bases). Trimming pared 4 bases from V and 8 bases from J, leaving 14 bases between. Germline CDR1 and CDR2: GTSNPN and SVGIG (reference sequence). The CDR3 is 12 residues long. CDR3 amino acids: CAWTNGGAEAFF. The CDR3 DNA reads TGTGCCTGGACTAACGGGGGGGCGGAAGCTTTCTTT.

The V call is TRBV28, the J call TRBJ1-2, with 9 nucleotides matching TRBD1. The CDR3 length is 13 residues. In germline, CDR1 is MDHEN, CDR2 SYDVKM. V gave up 5 bases and J gave up 5 bases; unmatched junction bases: 3. The CDR3 DNA sequence: TGTGCCAGCAGTCACGACAGGGGGTATGGCTACACCTTC. As protein: CASSHDRGYGYTF.

The J gene is TRBJ2-1, the V gene TRBV9; 12 bases line up with TRBD2. V dropped 4 bases and J dropped 0; count of bases not matched to a gene: 11. This CDR3 region has 19 residues. From germline, CDR1 is SGDLS and CDR2 YYNGEE. The CDR3: CASSPSVLAGGLSYNEQFF. The CDR3 DNA follows: TGTGCCAGCAGCCCTAGCGTGCTAGCGGGGGGGCTCTCCTACAATGAGCAGTTCTTC.

The chain combines TRBV5-8 with TRBJ2-1, with a tentative D call TRBD1 (6 bases). V was shortened by 1 base and J by 12 bases, with 11 bases between the two germline ends. CDR3 length: 12 amino acids. Germline-derived CDR1 and CDR2 are SGHTS and YDEGEE. CDR3 loop: CASSLTGSAQFF. As DNA, the CDR3 is TGTGCCAGCAGCTTGACAGGGTCGGCGCAGTTCTTC. The full variable domain, its missing parts supplied by reference TRBV5-8 and TRBJ2-1, is EAGVTQSPTHLIKTRGQQATLRCSPISGHTSVYWYQQALGLGLQFLLWYDEGEERNRGNFPPRFSGRQFPNYSSELNVNALELEDSALYLCASSLTGSAQFFGPGTRLTVL.

This clone has a single count. The chain has TRBV9 and TRBJ2-3, with unresolved D. CDR3 size: 14 residues. V lost 0 bases to trimming and J lost 0 bases, with 5 bases between them. Germline values: CDR1 SGDLS, CDR2 YYNGEE. The CDR3 nucleotides read TGTGCCAGCAGCGTAGCGGCTAGCACAGATACGCAGTATTTT. The encoded protein is CASSVAASTDTQYF.